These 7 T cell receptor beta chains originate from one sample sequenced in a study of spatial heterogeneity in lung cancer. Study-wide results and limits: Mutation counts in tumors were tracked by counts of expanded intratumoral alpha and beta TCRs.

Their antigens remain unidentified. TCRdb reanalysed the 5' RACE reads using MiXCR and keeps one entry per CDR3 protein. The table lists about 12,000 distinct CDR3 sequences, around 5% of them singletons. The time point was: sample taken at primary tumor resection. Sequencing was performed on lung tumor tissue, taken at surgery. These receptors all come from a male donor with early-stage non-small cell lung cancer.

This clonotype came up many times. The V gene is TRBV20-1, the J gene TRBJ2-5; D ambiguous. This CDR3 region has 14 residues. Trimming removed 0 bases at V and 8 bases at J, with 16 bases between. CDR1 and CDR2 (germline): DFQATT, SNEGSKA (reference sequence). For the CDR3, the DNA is TGCAGTGCTAGAGACTATAATGGGGTAGAAACCCAGTACTTC. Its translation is CSARDYNGVETQYF.

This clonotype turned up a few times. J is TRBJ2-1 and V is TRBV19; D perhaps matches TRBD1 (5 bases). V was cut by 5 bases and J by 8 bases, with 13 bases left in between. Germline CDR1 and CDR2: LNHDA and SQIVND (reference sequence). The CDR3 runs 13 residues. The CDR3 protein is CASSLGQEDEQFF. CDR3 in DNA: TGTGCCAGTAGTCTCGGACAAGAGGATGAGCAGTTCTTC.

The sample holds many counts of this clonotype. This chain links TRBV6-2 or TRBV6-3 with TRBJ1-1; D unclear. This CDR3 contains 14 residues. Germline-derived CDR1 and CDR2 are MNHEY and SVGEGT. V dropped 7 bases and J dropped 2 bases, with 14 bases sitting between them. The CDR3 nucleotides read TGTGCCAGCATCATACGAGGTGGCAACACTGAAGCTTTCTTT. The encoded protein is CASIIRGGNTEAFF.

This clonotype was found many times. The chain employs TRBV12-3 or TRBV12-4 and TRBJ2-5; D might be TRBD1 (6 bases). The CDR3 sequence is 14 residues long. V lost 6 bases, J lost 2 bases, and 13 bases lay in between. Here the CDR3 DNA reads TGTGCCAGCAGGTTGGGGGCAACTCAAGAGACCCAGTACTTC. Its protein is CASRLGATQETQYF.

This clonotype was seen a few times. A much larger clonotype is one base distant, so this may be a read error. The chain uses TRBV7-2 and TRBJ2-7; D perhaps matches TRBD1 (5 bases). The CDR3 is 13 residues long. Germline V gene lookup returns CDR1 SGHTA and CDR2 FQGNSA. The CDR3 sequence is CAGSMTESYEQYF. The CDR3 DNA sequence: TGTGCCGGCAGCATGACAGAGTCCTACGAGCAGTACTTC.

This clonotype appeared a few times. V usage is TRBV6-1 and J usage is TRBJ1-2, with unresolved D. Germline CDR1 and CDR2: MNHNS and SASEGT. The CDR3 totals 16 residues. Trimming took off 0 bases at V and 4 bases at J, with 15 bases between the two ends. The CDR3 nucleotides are TGTGCCAGCAGTGAAGCCGGGAGAGGGCCTACCTATGGCTACACCTTC. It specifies CASSEAGRGPTYGYTF.

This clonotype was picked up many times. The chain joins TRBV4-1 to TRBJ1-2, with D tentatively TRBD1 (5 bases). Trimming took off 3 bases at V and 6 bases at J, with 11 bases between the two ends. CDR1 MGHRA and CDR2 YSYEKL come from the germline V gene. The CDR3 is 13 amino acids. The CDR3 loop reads CASSQGSGDGYTF. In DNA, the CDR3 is TGCGCCAGCAGCCAGGGCTCGGGGGATGGCTACACCTTC.